This T cell receptor (beta chain) is drawn from a study of CD8+CD57+ T cells in acquired aplastic anemia. Study in general: Sorted CD4+ and CD8+ cells gave a mean 3.2 ug DNA, range about 0.17 to 27.4 ug.

For CDR3 and TCR beta VDJ profiling, genomic DNA was the template used. TCRdb redid the calling of the reads with MiXCR, one entry per CDR3 protein. The repertoire holds some 180,000 distinct CDR3 sequences, with 45% to 50% as singletons. This clonotype was counted at least ten times. Germline-derived CDR1 and CDR2 are SGHNT and YENEEA. The CDR3 has 14 residues. The ends were cut back, 5 bases at V and 8 bases at J, with 16 bases in the middle. The rearrangement joins TRBV11-3 to TRBJ2-1; the D is unclear. This clonotype originated in a human donor in good health. Input material: sorted CD4+, CD8+, or CD8+CD57+ T cells (not recorded which) from PBMCs. The CDR3 loop is CASSPRPNLDEQFF. CDR3 DNA: TGTGCCAGCAGCCCGAGACCAAACTTGGATGAGCAGTTCTTC.